Sequencing of this T cell receptor (beta chain) was carried out in a study of T cells after yellow fever vaccination. Overall study context: Each low-cell-number fraction was prepared by means of SMART-Seq v4 Ultra Low Input. The study, taken as a whole, reports: Reappearance after the booster was observed for most primary-vaccination clones (about 97% CD4, about 85% CD8).

TCRdb reanalysed the 5' RACE reads using MiXCR and keeps one entry per CDR3 protein. The data show under 300,000 distinct CDR3 sequences, with roughly 6.8% seen just once and 0.85% to 1.2% held by the top ten. Per the germline V gene, CDR1 is DFQATT and CDR2 is SNEGSKA (reference sequence). This CDR3 region has 15 residues. Germline trimming cut 4 bases from V and 2 bases from J; bases unmatched to any gene: 4. This clonotype was seen at least ten times. The antigen remains unidentified. The TCR originated in a man younger than 40 who received the YFV17D yellow fever vaccine. The specimen comprised CD4+ T cells sorted from PBMCs, sampled on the day of the yellow fever booster vaccination. J is TRBJ2-3 and V is TRBV20-1; 12 nucleotides match TRBD2. The CDR3 sequence: CSATGLAGNTDTQYF. In DNA form, the CDR3 reads TGCAGTGCTACAGGACTAGCGGGGAACACAGATACGCAGTATTTT.